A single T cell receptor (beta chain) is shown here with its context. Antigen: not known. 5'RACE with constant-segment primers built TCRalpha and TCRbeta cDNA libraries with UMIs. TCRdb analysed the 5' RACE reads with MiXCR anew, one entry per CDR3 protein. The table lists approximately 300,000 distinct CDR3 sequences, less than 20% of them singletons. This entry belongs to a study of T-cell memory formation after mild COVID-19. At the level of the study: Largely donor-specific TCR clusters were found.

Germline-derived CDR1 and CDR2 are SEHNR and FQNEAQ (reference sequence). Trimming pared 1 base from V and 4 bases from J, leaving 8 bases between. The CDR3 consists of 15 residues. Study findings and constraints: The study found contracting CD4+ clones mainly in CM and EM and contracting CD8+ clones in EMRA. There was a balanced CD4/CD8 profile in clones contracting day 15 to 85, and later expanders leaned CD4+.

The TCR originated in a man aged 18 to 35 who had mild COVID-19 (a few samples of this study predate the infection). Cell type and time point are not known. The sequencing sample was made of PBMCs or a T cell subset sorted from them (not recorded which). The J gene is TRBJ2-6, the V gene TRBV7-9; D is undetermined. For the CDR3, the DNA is TGTGCCAGCAGCTTAGTCCAGAGGGGGGCCAACGTCCTGACTTTC. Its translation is CASSLVQRGANVLTF.